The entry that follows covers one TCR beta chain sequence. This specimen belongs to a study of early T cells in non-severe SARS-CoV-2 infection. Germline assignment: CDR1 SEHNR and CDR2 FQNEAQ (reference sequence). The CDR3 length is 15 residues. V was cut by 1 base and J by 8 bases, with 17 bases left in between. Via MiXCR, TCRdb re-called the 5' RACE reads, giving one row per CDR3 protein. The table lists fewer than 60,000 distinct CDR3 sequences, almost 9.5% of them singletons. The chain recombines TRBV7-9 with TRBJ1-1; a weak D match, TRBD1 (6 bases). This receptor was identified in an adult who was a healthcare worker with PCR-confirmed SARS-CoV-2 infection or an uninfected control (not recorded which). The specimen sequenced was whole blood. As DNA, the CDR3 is TGTGCCAGCAGCTTAGATGAAACGGGACAAAGAGAAGCTTTCTTT. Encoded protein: CASSLDETGQREAFF.